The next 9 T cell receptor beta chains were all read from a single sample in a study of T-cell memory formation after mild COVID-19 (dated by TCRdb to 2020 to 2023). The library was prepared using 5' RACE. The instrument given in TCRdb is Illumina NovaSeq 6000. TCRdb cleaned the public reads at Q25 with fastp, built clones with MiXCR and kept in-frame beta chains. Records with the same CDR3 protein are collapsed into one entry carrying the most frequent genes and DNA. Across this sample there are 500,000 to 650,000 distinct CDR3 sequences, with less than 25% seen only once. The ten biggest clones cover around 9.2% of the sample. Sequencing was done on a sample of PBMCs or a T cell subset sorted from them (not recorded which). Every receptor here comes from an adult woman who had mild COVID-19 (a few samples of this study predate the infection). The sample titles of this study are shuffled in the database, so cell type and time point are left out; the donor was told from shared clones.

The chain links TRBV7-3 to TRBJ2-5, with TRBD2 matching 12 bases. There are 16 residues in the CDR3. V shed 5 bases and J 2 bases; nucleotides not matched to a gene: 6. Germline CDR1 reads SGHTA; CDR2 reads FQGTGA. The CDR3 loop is CASSHGLAGLQETQYF. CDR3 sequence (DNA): TGTGCCAGCAGCCATGGACTAGCGGGGCTGCAAGAGACCCAGTACTTC.

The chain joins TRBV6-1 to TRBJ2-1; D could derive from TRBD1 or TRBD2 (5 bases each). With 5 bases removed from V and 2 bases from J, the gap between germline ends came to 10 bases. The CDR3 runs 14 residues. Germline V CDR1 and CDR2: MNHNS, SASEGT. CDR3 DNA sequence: TGTGCCAGCAGTACTTGGGGGACCTACAATGAGCAGTTCTTC. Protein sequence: CASSTWGTYNEQFF.

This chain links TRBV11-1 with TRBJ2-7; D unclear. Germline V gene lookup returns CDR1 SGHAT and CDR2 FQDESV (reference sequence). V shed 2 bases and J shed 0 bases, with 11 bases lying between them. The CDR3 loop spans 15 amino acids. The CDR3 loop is CASSLTDLSSYEQYF. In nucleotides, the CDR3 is TGTGCCAGCAGCTTAACCGACCTGAGCTCCTACGAGCAGTACTTC.

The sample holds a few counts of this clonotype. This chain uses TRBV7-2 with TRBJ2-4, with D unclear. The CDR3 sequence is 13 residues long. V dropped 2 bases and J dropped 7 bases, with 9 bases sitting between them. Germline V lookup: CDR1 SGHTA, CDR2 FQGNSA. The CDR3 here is CASSLRRQNIQYF. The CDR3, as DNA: TGTGCCAGCAGCTTACGGCGGCAGAACATTCAGTACTTC. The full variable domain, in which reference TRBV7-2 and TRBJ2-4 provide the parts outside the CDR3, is GAGVSQSPSNKVTEKGKDVELRCDPISGHTALYWYRQSLGQGLEFLIYFQGNSAPDKSGLPSDRFSAERTGGSVSTLTIQRTQQEDSAVYLCASSLRRQNIQYFGAGTRLSVL.

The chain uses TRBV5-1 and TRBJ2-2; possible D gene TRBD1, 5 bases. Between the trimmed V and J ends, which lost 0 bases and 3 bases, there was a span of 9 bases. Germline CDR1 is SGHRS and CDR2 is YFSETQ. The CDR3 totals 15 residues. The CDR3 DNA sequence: TGCGCCAGCAGCTTGGTGATACAGGACACCGGGGAGCTGTTTTTT. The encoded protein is CASSLVIQDTGELFF.

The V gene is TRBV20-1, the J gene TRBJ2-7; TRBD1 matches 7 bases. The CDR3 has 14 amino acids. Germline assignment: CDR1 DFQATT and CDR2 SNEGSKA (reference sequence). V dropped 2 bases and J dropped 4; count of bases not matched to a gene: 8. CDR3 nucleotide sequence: TGCAGTGCTAGACCCCGTGGGACAGATTACGAGCAGTACTTC. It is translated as CSARPRGTDYEQYF.

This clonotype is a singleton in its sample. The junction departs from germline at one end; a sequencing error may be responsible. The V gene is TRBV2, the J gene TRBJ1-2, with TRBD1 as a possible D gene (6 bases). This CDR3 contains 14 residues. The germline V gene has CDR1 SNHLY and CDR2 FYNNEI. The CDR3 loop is CASSEAGVGYGHTF. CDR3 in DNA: TGTGCCAGCAGTGAGGCAGGGGTAGGCTATGGCCACACCTTC.

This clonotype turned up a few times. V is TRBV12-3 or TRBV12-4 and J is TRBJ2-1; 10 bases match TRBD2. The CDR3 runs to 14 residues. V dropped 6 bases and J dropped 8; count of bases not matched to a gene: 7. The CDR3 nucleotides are TGTGCCAGCAGCCGCAGCGGGAGGGCGGATGAGCAGTTCTTC. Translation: CASSRSGRADEQFF.

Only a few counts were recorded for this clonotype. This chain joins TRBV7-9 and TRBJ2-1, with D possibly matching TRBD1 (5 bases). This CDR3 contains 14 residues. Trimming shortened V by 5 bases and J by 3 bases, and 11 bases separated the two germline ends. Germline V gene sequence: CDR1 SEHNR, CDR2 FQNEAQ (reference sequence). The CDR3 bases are TGTGCCAGCAGCCCGCCCCAGGGCTACAATGAGCAGTTCTTC. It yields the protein CASSPPQGYNEQFF.